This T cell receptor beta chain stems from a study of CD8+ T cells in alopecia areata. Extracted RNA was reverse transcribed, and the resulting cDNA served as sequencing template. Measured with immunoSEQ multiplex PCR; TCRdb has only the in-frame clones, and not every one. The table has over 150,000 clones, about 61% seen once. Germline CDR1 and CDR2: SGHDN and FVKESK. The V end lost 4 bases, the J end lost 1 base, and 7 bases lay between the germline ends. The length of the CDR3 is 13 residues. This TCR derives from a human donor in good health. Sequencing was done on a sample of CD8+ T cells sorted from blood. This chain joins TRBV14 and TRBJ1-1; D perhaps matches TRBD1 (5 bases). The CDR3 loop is CASSPRGNTEAFF. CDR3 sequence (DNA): TGTGCCAGCAGCCCAAGGGGGAACACTGAAGCTTTCTTT.